The clone carrying this T cell receptor (beta chain) was seen once. Authors' data handling: Scientists estimated how many nucleated cells there were by amplifying reference gene primers. Repertoires were generated with immunoSEQ multiplex PCR, while TCRdb's copy carries only in-frame clones and drops some. For V, J and clone size, that table is used; D and trimming come from the DNA. Of roughly 700,000 clones listed, 75% to 90% were seen once; the top ten hold roughly 0.26%. The CDR3 runs to 15 residues. CDR1 MNHEY and CDR2 SVGAGI come from the germline V gene. The V segment lost 6 bases and the J segment 2 bases; nucleotides outside the gene matches: 7. These data are taken from a study of blood T cell repertoires in COVID-19. Study-wide context: There were acute and convalescent COVID-19 samples, and they came from the United States, Italy and Spain. The analysed material was cDNA or gDNA that came from T cells, B-cell-depleted T cells, or PBMCs.

The clonotype originates from a woman between 18 and 29 years old with acute or convalescent COVID-19. The material sequenced was peripheral blood. The rearrangement joins TRBV6-5 to TRBJ2-7; 10 bases fit TRBD1. CDR3 sequence reads: CASSRDRGRPYEQYF. CDR3 DNA: TGTGCCAGCAGCCGAGACAGGGGGCGGCCCTACGAGCAGTACTTC.